The clone carrying this T cell receptor (beta chain) was picked up a small number of times. Its antigen is still unknown. Making TCR cDNA involved 5'RACE template switching, which added UMIs and a universal primer site. Using its own MiXCR run on the 5' RACE reads, TCRdb lists one record per CDR3 protein. The sample includes almost 600,000 distinct CDR3 sequences, approximately 12% seen only once; the top ten take 11% to 15%. These data come from a study of T cells after yellow fever vaccination. Study details: Preparation of fractions with low cell numbers was performed using SMART-Seq v4 Ultra Low Input. Study-wide findings and caveats: A limited proportion of clonotypes was detected within both the CD4 and CD8 compartments. Weaker overall, the secondary response nonetheless peaked faster (day 5 versus 15).

The germline gives CDR1 LGHDT, CDR2 YNNKEL (reference sequence). This CDR3 has 16 amino acids. Germline trimming cut 2 bases from V and 6 bases from J; bases unmatched to any gene: 13. The chain couples TRBV3-1 to TRBJ2-7; 7 bases line up with TRBD2. The clonotype was recovered from a man aged 30 to 45 who received the YFV17D yellow fever vaccine. Sequencing was performed on PBMCs, taken on the day of the yellow fever booster vaccination. As DNA, the CDR3 is TGTGCCAGCAGCCAATATGGGACTACTCAATACGGCGAGCAGTACTTC. This codes for CASSQYGTTQYGEQYF.